The 17 T cell receptor beta chains presented below share a single source sample, sequenced in a study of CD8 T cells in ankylosing spondylitis. TCRdb re-called the 5' RACE reads through MiXCR, storing one row per CDR3 protein. The table records a few hundred thousand distinct CDR3 sequences, about 19% of them present only once. Material for sequencing was blood, either unsorted or a sorted T cell fraction (not recorded which). The receptors were gathered from a male donor with ankylosing spondylitis or in good health (not recorded which).

This clonotype has a handful of counts. The CDR3 sequence is CASSRRDSGSQYF. DNA for the CDR3: TGTGCCAGCTCACGCCGGGACAGTGGGTCCCAGTACTTC. The V and J genes are TRBV18 and TRBJ2-5; 7 bases agree with TRBD1. The CDR3 totals 13 residues. With V trimmed by 4 bases and J by 9 bases, 8 bases remained unmatched. Germline V gene sequence: CDR1 KGHSH, CDR2 LQKENI.

This chain's CDR3 is CASSPEGSGRDTQYF. The CDR3 nucleotides are TGCGCCAGCAGCCCCGAGGGTAGCGGGAGGGATACGCAGTATTTT. The chain couples TRBV4-1 to TRBJ2-3; 10 bases map to TRBD2. The CDR3 sequence is 15 residues long. Per germline, CDR1 MGHRA and CDR2 YSYEKL. The V gene end was trimmed by 4 bases and the J gene end by 6 bases; junction bases not matched to a gene: 7.

This clonotype has only a few counts. The rearrangement links TRBV7-7 to TRBJ2-1; the D call may be TRBD1 or TRBD2 (6 bases each). From germline, CDR1 is SSHAT and CDR2 FNYEAQ (reference sequence). The CDR3 contains 12 residues. CDR3 protein: CASAGKGGEQFF. In DNA form, the CDR3 reads TGTGCTAGCGCGGGGAAAGGGGGTGAGCAGTTCTTC. Full variable domain (rest looked up from reference TRBV7-7 and TRBJ2-1): GAGVSQSPRYKVTKRGQDVTLRCDPISSHATLYWYQQALGQGPEFLTYFNYEAQPDKSGLPSDRFSAERPEGSISTLTIQRTEQRDSAMYRCASAGKGGEQFFGPGTRLTVL.

This chain uses TRBV27 with TRBJ1-1; tentative D call: TRBD1 (5 bases). The CDR3 has 14 residues. V shed 4 bases and J shed 3 bases, with 12 bases lying between them. CDR1 is MNHEY, CDR2 SMNVEV, per germline (reference sequence). CDR3 residues: CASSSTPGYTEAFF. CDR3 nucleotide sequence: TGTGCCAGCAGTTCAACCCCAGGGTACACTGAAGCTTTCTTT.

At least ten counts were recorded for this clonotype. The V and J genes are TRBV20-1 and TRBJ2-2; 10 positions agree with TRBD1. V dropped 6 bases and J dropped 3; count of bases not matched to a gene: 16. The CDR3 contains 18 residues. Germline lookup yields CDR1 DFQATT and CDR2 SNEGSKA (reference sequence). CDR3 in amino acids: CSAKESFSGTGDTGELFF. The CDR3 bases are TGCAGTGCGAAGGAGAGTTTTTCCGGGACAGGGGACACCGGGGAGCTGTTTTTT.

A single count supports this clonotype. Here the CDR3 DNA reads TGTGCCAGCAGTGAAAGGTTCTACGGGCAGTACGTC. It is translated as CASSERFYGQYV. The rearrangement joins TRBV6-1 to TRBJ2-7, with D hard to call. The CDR3 consists of 12 residues. The germline V gene has CDR1 MNHNS and CDR2 SASEGT.

This clonotype occurred a few times. One junction end disagrees with the germline gene, perhaps due to a read error. V is TRBV20-1 and J is TRBJ2-5; the D call may be TRBD1 or TRBD2 (6 bases each). This CDR3 has 13 amino acids. In germline, CDR1 is DFQATT, CDR2 SNEGSKA (reference sequence). The DNA for the CDR3 is TGCAGTTCTAGGGGGGCAGGGGAAGAGACCCAGTACTTC. Translating it yields CSSRGAGEETQYF.

The chain has TRBV30 and TRBJ1-5; D unresolved. Trimming removed 2 bases from V and 0 bases from J, with 8 bases in between. Germline CDR1 and CDR2: GTSNPN and SVGIG (reference sequence). The CDR3 consists of 14 residues. CDR3 in DNA: TGTGCCTGGAGTAGGACGGATAGCAATCAGCCCCAGCATTTT. Protein: CAWSRTDSNQPQHF.

This rearrangement joins TRBV6-1 to TRBJ2-5, with 9 bases lining up with TRBD1. V lost 5 bases, J lost 2 bases, and 3 bases stayed unmatched. This CDR3 has 14 amino acids. Germline V CDR1 and CDR2: MNHNS, SASEGT. CDR3: CASSMTGGQETQYF. CDR3 DNA: TGTGCCAGCAGTATGACAGGGGGGCAAGAGACCCAGTACTTC.

The chain employs TRBV5-1 and TRBJ1-2, with no clear D. V shed 3 bases and J shed 2 bases, with 17 bases lying between them. This CDR3 contains 16 residues. Per germline, CDR1 SGHRS and CDR2 YFSETQ. CDR3 sequence (DNA): TGCGCCAGCAGCTCCATCGGGCAGCGAGGGAACTATGGCTACACCTTC. Protein sequence: CASSSIGQRGNYGYTF.

This chain uses TRBV5-1 with TRBJ2-3; 7 nucleotides agree with TRBD1. The CDR3 runs 13 residues. Per the germline V gene, CDR1 is SGHRS and CDR2 is YFSETQ. Trimming removed 3 bases from V and 6 bases from J; junction bases left unmatched: 4. CDR3 bases: TGCGCCAGCAGCTCCGACAGGGTGGATACGCAGTATTTT. This encodes CASSSDRVDTQYF.

The chain combines TRBV29-1 with TRBJ2-1; D remains unclear. This CDR3 has 13 amino acids. V was shortened by 4 bases and J by 2 bases, with 9 bases between the two germline ends. CDR1 SQVTM and CDR2 ANQGSEA come from the germline V gene. CDR3 sequence: CSVGHGPYNEQFF. CDR3 bases: TGCAGCGTTGGGCACGGGCCCTACAATGAGCAGTTCTTC.

For this clonotype: A junction boundary mismatches the germline segment, possibly from a read error. The V gene is TRBV20-1, the J gene TRBJ2-1, with a weak D call TRBD2 (6 bases). Germline CDR1 and CDR2: DFQATT and SNEGSKA (reference sequence). This CDR3 has 17 residues. DNA for the CDR3: TGCTGTGCTAGAGAGCCCGGAGGTTGGCGGGGATACAATGAGCAGTTCTTC. The encoded protein is CCAREPGGWRGYNEQFF.

The chain joins TRBV6-1 to TRBJ2-3; D is perhaps TRBD1 or TRBD2 (5 bases each). Trimming left V 6 bases short and J 5 bases short, with 15 bases between. The CDR3 length is 14 residues. Per the germline V gene, CDR1 is MNHNS and CDR2 is SASEGT. Here the CDR3 DNA reads TGTGCCAGCAGCCCTGGGACGCCGAGAGATACGCAGTATTTT. It codes for CASSPGTPRDTQYF.

The chain recombines TRBV12-3 or TRBV12-4 with TRBJ1-2, with D hard to call. The V end was cut by 3 bases, the J end by 8 bases, with 13 bases between. CDR3 size: 13 residues. CDR3 in amino acids: CASSFVGHGGYTF. For the CDR3, the DNA is TGTGCCAGCAGTTTTGTAGGGCATGGGGGCTACACCTTC.

The chain joins TRBV20-1 to TRBJ1-2; the D gene is possibly TRBD1 (5 bases). Germline assignment: CDR1 DFQATT and CDR2 SNEGSKA (reference sequence). Trimming cost V 5 bases and J 2 bases, with 15 bases left between them. There are 14 residues in the CDR3. CDR3 sequence: CSASGAVANYGYTF. The CDR3 nucleotides read TGCAGTGCTTCCGGGGCAGTTGCCAACTATGGCTACACCTTC.

The chain recombines TRBV4-1 with TRBJ2-3; 14 bases agree with TRBD2. The CDR3 runs to 17 residues. Germline CDR1 is MGHRA and CDR2 is YSYEKL. J lost 5 bases, V lost 3 bases, and 7 bases had no gene match. CDR3 sequence: CASSQGLAGVLGDTQYF. CDR3 nucleotide sequence: TGCGCCAGCAGCCAGGGACTAGCGGGAGTTCTAGGAGATACGCAGTATTTT.